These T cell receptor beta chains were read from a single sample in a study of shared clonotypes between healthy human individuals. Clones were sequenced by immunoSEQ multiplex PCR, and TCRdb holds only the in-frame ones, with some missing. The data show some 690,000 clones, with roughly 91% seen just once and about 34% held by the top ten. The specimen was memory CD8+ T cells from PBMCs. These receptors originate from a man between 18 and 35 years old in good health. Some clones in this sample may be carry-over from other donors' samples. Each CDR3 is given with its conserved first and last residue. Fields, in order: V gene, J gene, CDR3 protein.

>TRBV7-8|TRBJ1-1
CATTGAQNTEAFF
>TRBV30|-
CAWSERQTSSYEQYF
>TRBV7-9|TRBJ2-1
CASSLGTETEQFF
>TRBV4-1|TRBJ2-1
CASSQDRRLAGVKYNEQFF
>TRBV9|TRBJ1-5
CASSPGHSNQPQHF
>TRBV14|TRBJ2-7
CASSQAIGAASYEQYF
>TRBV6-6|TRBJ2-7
CASSPPDRVPYEQYF
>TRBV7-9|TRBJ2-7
CASSLTGVVSYEQYF
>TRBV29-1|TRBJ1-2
CSVLDNYGYTF
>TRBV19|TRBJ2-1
CASSGTGGINEQFF
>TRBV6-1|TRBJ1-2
CARGRIDTDGRGYTF
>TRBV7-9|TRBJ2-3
CASSLVGTGGDTQYF
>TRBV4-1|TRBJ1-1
CASSPLPGGNTEAFF
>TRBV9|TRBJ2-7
CASSLRDSSGEQYF
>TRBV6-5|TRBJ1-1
CASGGGRVTEAFF
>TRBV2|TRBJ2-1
CASSVAVFSYNEQFF
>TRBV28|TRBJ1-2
CASRGRGRADLVRLNYGYTF
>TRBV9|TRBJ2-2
CASSAPTGSGAGELFF
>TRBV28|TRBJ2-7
CATNAYLGLAGRYEQYF
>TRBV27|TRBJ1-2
CASSFSGGGEGYTF
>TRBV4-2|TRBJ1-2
CASSQGQGTFGYTF
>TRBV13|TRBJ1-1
CASVEVNTEAFF
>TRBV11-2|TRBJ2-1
CASSLLVTGGQFF
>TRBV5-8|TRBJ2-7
CASSHPRHEQYF
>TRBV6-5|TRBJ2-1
CASSYFPGSDNEQFF
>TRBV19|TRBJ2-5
CASSIDGGPYQETQYF
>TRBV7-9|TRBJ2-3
CASTGTGVSTDTQYF
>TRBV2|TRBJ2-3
CASSETPRTSGRASTDTQYF
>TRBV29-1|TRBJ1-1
CSVVTGGTEAFF
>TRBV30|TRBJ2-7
CAWNRGEYEQYF
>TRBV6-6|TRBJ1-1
CASSQGQKVNTEAFF
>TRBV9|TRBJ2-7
CASSPGQTLREQYF
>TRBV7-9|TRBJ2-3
CASSLASEDTQYF
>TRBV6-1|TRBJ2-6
CASGLSSGANVLTF
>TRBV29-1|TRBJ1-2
CSVRTGPLLLYGYTF
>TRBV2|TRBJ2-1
CASSENQREINNEQFF
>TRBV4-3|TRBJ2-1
CASSHLWSYNEQFF
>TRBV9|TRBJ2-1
CASSGVFGNEQFF
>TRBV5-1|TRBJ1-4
CASSPKDLFLGEKLFF
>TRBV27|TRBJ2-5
CASSTPGGRETQYF
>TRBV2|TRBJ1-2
CASSGAGRYYGYTF
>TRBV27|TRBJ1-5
CASRGGNQPQHF
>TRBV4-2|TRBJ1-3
CASSQVIGGSGNTIYF
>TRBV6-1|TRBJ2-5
CASMGLAGVVETQYF